The 19 T cell receptor beta chains below were found in one sample sequenced in a study of blood T cell repertoires in COVID-19. Some clones are missing from TCRdb's copy, which holds only in-frame ones; the method was immunoSEQ multiplex PCR. The top ten clones hold 10% to 12% of a sample with 310,000 or so clones, approximately 91% of them seen once. Sequencing was carried out using peripheral blood. Source of these receptors: a woman between 25 and 40 years old with COVID-19, enrolled during active disease.

V is TRBV14 and J is TRBJ2-1, with TRBD2 matching 13 bases. CDR1 and CDR2 (germline): SGHDN, FVKESK. With 3 bases clipped from V and 5 bases from J, the junction kept 4 bases outside the gene matches. CDR3 size: 16 residues. The CDR3: CASSQGLAGLNNEQFF. Here the CDR3 DNA reads TGTGCCAGCAGCCAGGGACTAGCGGGATTAAACAATGAGCAGTTCTTC.

The chain has TRBV6-1 and TRBJ2-1; 7 bases line up with TRBD2. The J segment lost 6 bases and the V segment lost 2 bases, leaving 13 bases of the junction unmatched. CDR1 and CDR2 (germline): MNHNS, SASEGT. The CDR3 runs 17 residues. The CDR3, as DNA: TGTGCCAGCAGTGAACTTACCGGGACTACGGAAAGCAATGAGCAGTTCTTC. Amino acid sequence: CASSELTGTTESNEQFF.

This clone was detected only once. This chain connects TRBV19 to TRBJ1-4, with a tentative D call TRBD1 (5 bases). With 11 bases removed from V and 6 bases from J, the gap between germline ends came to 28 bases. CDR3 length: 17 amino acids. Germline V gene sequence: CDR1 LNHDA, CDR2 SQIVND (reference sequence). The CDR3 region is CASGRPRDGRSDEKLFF. In DNA form, the CDR3 reads TGTGCCTCAGGCCGTCCTCGGGACGGGAGGTCTGATGAAAAACTGTTTTTT.

V is TRBV4-3 and J is TRBJ1-5, with a tentative D call TRBD1 (5 bases). The V end lost 0 bases, the J end lost 5 bases, and 8 bases lay between the germline ends. The CDR3 consists of 14 residues. Germline lookup yields CDR1 LGHNA and CDR2 YSLEER. CDR3 bases: TGCGCCAGCAGCCAAGATCAAGGGGATCAGCCCCAGCATTTT. Translation: CASSQDQGDQPQHF.

This clone was seen a few times. V gene TRBV19 combines with J gene TRBJ1-1; tentative D call: TRBD1 (5 bases). With 5 bases removed from V and 11 bases from J, the gap between germline ends came to 15 bases. The CDR3 loop spans 12 amino acids. Germline CDR1 is LNHDA and CDR2 is SQIVND (reference sequence). CDR3 DNA: TGTGCCAGTAGTCTCCGGGAGAAGGGGGCTTTCTTT. Translation: CASSLREKGAFF.

The V call is TRBV28, the J call TRBJ2-7; no definite D call. The V gene lost 3 bases and the J gene lost 7 bases, with 16 bases spanning the gap. The V gene's germline CDR1 is MDHEN and CDR2 SYDVKM. The CDR3 totals 14 residues. This CDR3 is CASSLETPAWEQYF. The CDR3 DNA is TGTGCCAGCAGTTTGGAGACCCCGGCGTGGGAGCAGTACTTC.

This clone occurred once. The chain links TRBV24-1 to TRBJ2-2; 7 positions match TRBD1. Germline V gives CDR1 KGHDR, CDR2 SFDVKD. The V and J ends lost 4 bases and 0 bases, in that order; junction bases with no gene match: 4. The CDR3 totals 16 residues. The CDR3 nucleotides read TGTGCCACCAGTGACTGGGGGACAGCGAACACCGGGGAGCTGTTTTTT. Its protein is CATSDWGTANTGELFF.

In this sample, this clone turned up once. The chain carries TRBV11-2 and TRBJ2-6; maybe TRBD1 (6 bases). V shed 5 bases and J shed 0 bases, with 11 bases lying between them. The CDR3 contains 16 residues. Germline CDR1 is SGHAT and CDR2 is FQNNGV. CDR3 bases: TGTGCCAGCAGCGTAGTACAGGGCTCTGGGGCCAACGTCCTGACTTTC. This gives the protein CASSVVQGSGANVLTF.

The gene calls are TRBV24-1 and TRBJ2-5; D is perhaps TRBD1 (6 bases). V was clipped by 3 bases and J by 5 bases, with 15 bases between them. Germline V gene data show CDR1 as KGHDR and CDR2 as SFDVKD. The CDR3 extends over 15 amino acids. The CDR3 spells CATSDQTGAGETQYF. The CDR3 DNA sequence: TGTGCCACCAGTGATCAGACAGGCGCAGGGGAGACCCAGTACTTC.

The chain employs TRBV4-3 and TRBJ2-1; 7 bases fit TRBD1. Trimming took 4 bases from V and 3 from J; bases not matched to a gene: 3. The germline gives CDR1 LGHNA, CDR2 YSLEER. The CDR3 runs 14 residues. CDR3 loop: CASSRRTGYNEQFF. CDR3 nucleotides: TGCGCCAGCAGCCGGCGGACAGGCTACAATGAGCAGTTCTTC.

The chain has TRBV24-1 and TRBJ2-5; 7 bases are shared with TRBD1. CDR3 length: 14 residues. Trimming cost V 7 bases and J 7 bases; bases outside gene matches: 11. Germline V gene lookup returns CDR1 KGHDR and CDR2 SFDVKD. CDR3 nucleotide sequence: TGTGCCACCAGCGCCCCGGGACAGCAGTGGACCCAGTACTTC. Residues: CATSAPGQQWTQYF.

The chain joins TRBV5-4 to TRBJ2-3; 9 bases match TRBD2. Germline CDR1 SGHNT, CDR2 YYREEE (reference sequence). This CDR3 spans 17 amino acids. V shed 4 bases, J shed 3 bases, and the junction held 12 bases outside the gene matches. The CDR3 sequence is CASSPRLAELLTDTQYF. In DNA form, the CDR3 reads TGTGCCAGCAGCCCTAGACTAGCGGAGCTTCTGACAGATACGCAGTATTTT.

The chain recombines TRBV19 with TRBJ1-5; D perhaps matches TRBD1 (5 bases). Trimming stripped 3 bases from V and 7 bases from J, with 7 bases between. The CDR3 contains 12 residues. Germline CDR1 reads LNHDA; CDR2 reads SQIVND (reference sequence). The CDR3 reads CASSIPGQPQHF. In nucleotides, the CDR3 is TGTGCCAGTAGTATTCCAGGGCAGCCCCAGCATTTT.

This chain connects TRBV28 to TRBJ2-7, with 15 bases aligning to TRBD2. The CDR3 spans 20 residues. Looked up from germline, CDR1 is MDHEN and CDR2 is SYDVKM. Trimming at V came to 2 bases and at J to 1 base, leaving 12 bases not matched to a gene. The CDR3: CASSLGPGTSGRKSSYEQYF. CDR3 sequence (DNA): TGTGCCAGCAGTTTAGGCCCCGGGACTAGCGGGAGGAAGTCGTCCTACGAGCAGTACTTC.

The V call is TRBV7-2, the J call TRBJ1-1; possible D gene TRBD1, 5 bases. The germline CDR1 and CDR2 sequences are SGHTA and FQGNSA. Trimming pared 5 bases from V and 1 base from J, leaving 11 bases between. The CDR3 sequence is 14 residues long. CDR3 loop: CASSKRQGNTEAFF. Written as DNA, the CDR3 is TGTGCCAGCAGCAAACGGCAGGGGAACACTGAAGCTTTCTTT.

This chain connects TRBV4-3 to TRBJ2-3, with a tentative D call TRBD1 (5 bases). The CDR3 is 15 amino acids. Trimming cost V 0 bases and J 6 bases, with 13 bases left between them. The germline V gene has CDR1 LGHNA and CDR2 YSLEER. The CDR3 here is CASSQEGARSDTQYF. CDR3 nucleotides: TGCGCCAGCAGCCAAGAAGGGGCGCGCTCGGATACGCAGTATTTT.

V and J are TRBV20-1 and TRBJ2-3; maybe TRBD2 (6 bases). Germline CDR1 and CDR2: DFQATT and SNEGSKA (reference sequence). The V and J ends lost 3 bases and 1 base respectively, with 11 bases between them. This CDR3 has 14 residues. This CDR3 is CSASVPSGTDTQYF. Here the CDR3 DNA reads TGCAGTGCTAGTGTCCCTAGCGGCACAGATACGCAGTATTTT.

The V call is TRBV7-3, the J call TRBJ1-6, with D perhaps TRBD1 (5 bases). The CDR3 spans 15 residues. Germline-derived CDR1 and CDR2 are SGHTA and FQGTGA. V gave up 3 bases and J gave up 9 bases, with 15 bases separating them. CDR3 amino acids: CASSFRDRGGSPLHF. In DNA form, the CDR3 reads TGTGCCAGCAGCTTCAGGGACCGCGGGGGTTCACCCCTCCACTTT.

This chain joins TRBV7-2 and TRBJ2-7; D unresolved. This CDR3 comprises 14 residues. V lost 6 bases, J lost 2 bases, and 14 bases lay in between. CDR1 and CDR2 (germline): SGHTA, FQGNSA. The DNA for the CDR3 is TGTGCCAGCAGTTTTTACGGTCTAACCTACGAGCAGTACTTC. This sequence encodes CASSFYGLTYEQYF. The whole variable domain, filled in from reference TRBV7-2 and TRBJ2-7, reads GAGVSQSPSNKVTEKGKDVELRCDPISGHTALYWYRQSLGQGLEFLIYFQGNSAPDKSGLPSDRFSAERTGGSVSTLTIQRTQQEDSAVYLCASSFYGLTYEQYFGPGTRLTVT.